This T cell receptor (beta chain) is drawn from a study of T cells in Graves' hyperthyroidism and ophthalmopathy. Notes on the study in general: Most thyroid clonotypes expanded above 0.001 were also detected in blood.

The germline gives CDR1 SGHTS, CDR2 YDEGEE. The V end was cut by 3 bases, the J end by 2 bases, with 17 bases between. The CDR3 is 16 amino acids. TCR beta CDR3 region amplification was performed from RNA transcripts. Researchers ran a first-round RT-PCR on the TCR CDR3 using the HTBI primer set. TCRdb itself ran the multiplex PCR reads through MiXCR, one entry per CDR3 protein. The sample lists 610,000 or so distinct CDR3 sequences; 40% to 55% were seen once. Uncontrolled infection, other autoimmune disease, pregnancy or lactation disqualified patients from enrolment. This clonotype was detected many times. The antigen remains undetermined.

Sequenced: peripheral blood or thyroid tissue (not recorded which). This clonotype was obtained from a woman aged 18 to 35 with Graves' hyperthyroidism. The chain is built from TRBV5-8 and TRBJ1-1; D remains unclear. The CDR3 coding sequence is TGTGCCAGCAGCTCCCCCGCTCGGGGAGCAAACACTGAAGCTTTCTTT. Its protein product is CASSSPARGANTEAFF.